These 3 T cell receptor beta chains originate from one sample sequenced in a study of T cell repertoires in ileal Crohn's disease. Here immunoSEQ multiplex PCR was the method, and the copy in TCRdb shows in-frame clones only, minus some. The data contain about 12,000 clones, approximately 78% of them singletons. Time point meaning: neoterminal ileum biopsy at postoperative endoscopy, about 6 months after surgery. Sequencing used ileal tissue. Receptor source: an adult with Crohn's disease.

Details on this clone: Sequence at one end of the junction differs from germline and may be a read error. The CDR3 protein is CASSQGLYYEQYF. CDR3 DNA: TGTGCTAGCAGCCAGGGACTTTACTACGAGCAGTACTTC. The genes are TRBV7-7 and TRBJ2-7, with a weak D call TRBD2 (6 bases). Germline CDR1 and CDR2: SSHAT and FNYEAQ (reference sequence). The CDR3 consists of 13 residues.

This clone was seen a few times. The V gene is TRBV7-2, the J gene TRBJ2-1; no definite D call. V lost 6 bases and J 0 bases, leaving 12 bases between the germline ends. The CDR3 has 15 amino acids. CDR1 is SGHTA and CDR2 is FQGNSA in the germline V gene. The CDR3 reads CASRSSRSSYNEQFF. The CDR3 bases are TGTGCCAGCAGATCTAGTAGGAGCTCCTACAATGAGCAGTTCTTC.

This clone has just a few counts. V is TRBV18 and J is TRBJ2-7; D not certain. This CDR3 spans 11 amino acids. The germline V gene has CDR1 KGHSH and CDR2 LQKENI. The germline V and J ends were trimmed by 5 bases and 1 base, with 3 bases remaining between them. The CDR3 here is CASSSSYEQYF. In nucleotides, the CDR3 is TGTGCCAGCTCATCATCCTACGAGCAGTACTTC.